This TCR beta chain was identified in a study of human T cells and chemical hapten exposure. The CDR3 is made up of 12 amino acids. The V gene lost 8 bases and the J gene lost 8 bases, with 12 bases spanning the gap. Germline CDR1 reads LNHDA; CDR2 reads SQIVND (reference sequence). This clonotype was seen more than once but under ten times. Its specificity is unknown. The study used a library that attached unique molecular identifiers to individual cDNA molecules. TCRdb analysed the RACE reads with MiXCR anew, one entry per CDR3 protein. The table shows roughly 360,000 distinct CDR3 sequences, with approximately 5% occurring only once. Documented time point: patch test 1, 2 weeks after DPC sensitization. Stated treatment: therapeutic diphenylcyclopropenone sensitization with weekly scalp DPC. General study results and limits: The presence of alopecia in the donors means their immune response may differ from healthy people's.

This receptor was taken from a woman in her fifties or sixties with alopecia areata. Some clones in this sample may be carry-over from other donors' samples. Sequenced here: whole blood, sampled in connection with sensitization to the hapten diphenylcyclopropenone (DPC). The J gene is TRBJ1-4, the V gene TRBV19, with unresolved D. CDR3 bases: TGTGCCAGTGAACAGCTTGGCGAAAAACTGTTTTTT. Translated: CASEQLGEKLFF.